The clone carrying this T cell receptor beta chain was observed many times. TCRdb re-analysed the 5' RACE reads in MiXCR, keeping a single row per CDR3 protein. The top ten hold roughly two fifths of the sample, which has about 73,000 distinct CDR3 sequences, approximately 7.5% seen once. This sample is part of a study of T cells after yellow fever vaccination. Study as a whole: Low-cell-number fractions were prepared with SMART-Seq v4 Ultra Low Input.

The CDR3 is 13 amino acids. V gave up 5 bases and J gave up 5 bases; unmatched junction bases: 5. The germline V gene has CDR1 DFQATT and CDR2 SNEGSKA (reference sequence). This chain connects TRBV20-1 to TRBJ2-1, with TRBD2 matching 8 bases. The sequence derives from a man aged 30 to 45 who received the YFV17D yellow fever vaccine. The source material was CD8+ T cells sorted from PBMCs, sampled on the day of the yellow fever booster vaccination. The CDR3 DNA reads TGCAGTGCTGGCGGGACTAGTCACAATGAGCAGTTCTTC. It codes for CSAGGTSHNEQFF.